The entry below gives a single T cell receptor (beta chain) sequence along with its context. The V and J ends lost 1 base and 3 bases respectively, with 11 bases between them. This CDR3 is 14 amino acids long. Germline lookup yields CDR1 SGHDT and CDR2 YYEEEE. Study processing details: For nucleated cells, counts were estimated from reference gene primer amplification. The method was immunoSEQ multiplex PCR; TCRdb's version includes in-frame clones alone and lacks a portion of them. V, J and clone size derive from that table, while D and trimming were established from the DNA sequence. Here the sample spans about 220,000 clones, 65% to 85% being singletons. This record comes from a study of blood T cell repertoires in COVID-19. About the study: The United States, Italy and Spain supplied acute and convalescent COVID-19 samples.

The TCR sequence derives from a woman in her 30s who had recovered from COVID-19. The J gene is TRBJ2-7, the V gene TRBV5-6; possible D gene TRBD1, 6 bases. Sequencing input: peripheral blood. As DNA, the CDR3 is TGTGCCAGCAGCTTGCGGGACACTCTCTACGAGCAGTACTTC. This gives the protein CASSLRDTLYEQYF.